This paragraph reports one TCR beta chain. Its antigen remains unknown. Following a re-call of the 5' RACE reads, TCRdb has one entry per CDR3 protein and lacks DNA. There are 350,000 to 400,000 distinct CDR3 sequences in the sample, with approximately 11% held by the top ten. The sample originates from a study of T cells expressing NK-cell markers. General study results and limits: Dominant NKG2C+ clonotypes were found to form roughly 1.0-7.0% of CD8+ T cells in six donors. Where several donors were concerned, these clonotypes also led the CD3+CD56-NKG2C+ fraction.

The CDR3 has 13 amino acids. CDR1 and CDR2 (germline): SGHRS, YFSETQ. This receptor was identified in a woman between 50 and 59 years old in good health. Sequenced input: blood T cells: a sorted CD56 or NKG2C T cell subset, CD4+ or CD8+ T cells, or bulk PBMC T cells (not recorded which). The chain joins TRBV5-1 to TRBJ2-7; without DNA, the TCRdb call of TRBD2 cannot be checked. The CDR3 protein is CASSSEGHYEQYF.